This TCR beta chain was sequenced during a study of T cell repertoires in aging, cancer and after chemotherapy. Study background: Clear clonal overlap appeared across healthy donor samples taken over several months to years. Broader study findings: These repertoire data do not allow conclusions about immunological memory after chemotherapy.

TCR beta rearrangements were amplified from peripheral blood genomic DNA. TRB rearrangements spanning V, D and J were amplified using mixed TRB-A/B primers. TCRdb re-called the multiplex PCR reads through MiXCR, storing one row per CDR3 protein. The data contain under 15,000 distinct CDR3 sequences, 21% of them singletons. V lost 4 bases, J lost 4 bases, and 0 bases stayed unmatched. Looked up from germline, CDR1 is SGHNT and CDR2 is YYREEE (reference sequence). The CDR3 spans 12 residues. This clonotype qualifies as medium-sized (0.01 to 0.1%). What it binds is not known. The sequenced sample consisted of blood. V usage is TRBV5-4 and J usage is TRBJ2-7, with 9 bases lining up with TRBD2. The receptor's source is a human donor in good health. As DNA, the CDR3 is TGTGCCAGCAGCACTAGCGGGTACGAGCAGTACTTC. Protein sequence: CASSTSGYEQYF.